This entry concerns a single T cell receptor (beta chain). The data stem from a study of identical twins. The cDNA had a unique molecular identifier and a template-switch universal primer site. TCRdb called the 5' RACE reads again in MiXCR, with one record for every CDR3 protein. The sample includes a few hundred thousand distinct CDR3 sequences, approximately 10% of them seen just once. This sample was also put to use in a study of yellow fever vaccine responses in identical twins.

The sample comprised PBMCs. The sequence came from a woman aged 18-29 years in good health.

Here the CDR3 DNA reads TGCAGCGTTCCGAGACTAGCGGGGGACACCGGGGAGCTGTTTTTT. Translated: CSVPRLAGDTGELFF. The chain recombines TRBV29-1 with TRBJ2-2, with 12 bases fitting TRBD2. The CDR3 runs to 15 residues. V lost 5 bases and J lost 3; bases outside the gene matches: 4. Germline V gene lookup returns CDR1 SQVTM and CDR2 ANQGSEA.